This T cell receptor beta chain was documented in a study of beta chain features in type 1 diabetes (dated by TCRdb to about 2018). Background for the entire study: No differences in mean age, gender distribution, total cell number or subset yield were found between patients and healthy donors. Across all samples, some 110,000,000 sorted cells were examined, and cell number per subset correlated strongly with RNA yield. In the study, recently diagnosed type 1 diabetes patients and matched healthy donors were compared on the TCRB repertoires of their sorted circulating CD4+ T cell subsets. Naive and central memory subsets were obtained from all 30 or so donors, but regulatory and stem cell-like memory subsets were isolated from only 8 patients and 8 healthy donors.

This clone was detected a few times. Its antigen remains unidentified. No per-base quality is available; no much larger clone lies one base away. The entire amount of isolated RNA was reverse transcribed using the High Capacity cDNA Reverse Transcription Kit, so the sequenced TCRB transcripts were expressed ones. Deep immunoSEQ sequencing was performed on naive, central memory and regulatory T cell samples, with an average of approximately 4 million total reads per sample. Sorted cells were lysed in RLT buffer, and RNA was extracted using DNase-treated RNeasy Micro or Mini kits according to cell number. Each cell subset was processed on its own to prevent cross-contamination, while patient and healthy donor samples were processed together. Using the immunoSEQ multiplex PCR, TCRB sequences were amplified from cDNA into 87-bp fragments spanning the CDR3 region. Sequencing of the amplicons was performed on the Illumina HiSeq platform. Processing in the source paper ran as follows. Synthetic template baselines were used to correct PCR bias computationally, reads within Hamming distance 2 were collapsed together, and singletons that could not be merged were discarded. Reads were aligned to IMGT to assign V, D and J genes, CDR3 length, and insertions or deletions at six rearrangement sites. Within each subset, clonotype counts were normalized to sorted cell number, and only after that were true diversity and Gini coefficients computed with the tcR R package. Repertoire sharing was quantified using the overlap coefficient calculated on TCRB nucleotide sequences. Sourced from immuneACCESS, this table was stored by TCRdb with only in-frame sequences that have V and J called. A share of the clones is absent; for the studies checked, an unresolved V gene accounts for under half, and the remainder has no known explanation. From that table come the V and J calls and clone size; the DNA was used to work out D and trimming. The sample table holds 200,000 to 250,000 clones, of which around 26% were seen once. The top ten hold approximately 4% of the sample.

From each donor, a single peripheral blood sample of 90 to 150 mL on average was drawn into heparinised tubes. Naive, central memory, regulatory and stem cell-like memory CD4+ T cells were sorted on a BD FACSAria II using a panel including CD45RO, CCR7, CD25, CD127, CD95 and CD27. Purity was above 95% for every sorted population. PBMCs were separated immediately by Lymphoprep density gradient centrifugation and were stained directly, without being cultured. So that batch effects would be minimized, each experiment stained and sorted samples in pairs, pairing one healthy donor with one patient. The CDR3 runs 13 amino acids, cysteine and phenylalanine included. This entry keeps only the CDR3 DNA: 39 bases, framed from base 1. V is cut by 2 bases and J by 0 bases, and the space between the germline ends is 6 bases. Reading the germline V gene (reference sequence) gives CDR1 GTSNPN and CDR2 SVGIG. General conclusions and limits of the study: Shorter templates might be favored by PCR, yet because patient and control samples were amplified and corrected together, any such skew would affect both groups equally. At VDJ recombination sites, patients with type 1 diabetes made fewer insertions and deleted more nucleotides, a pattern implying thymic rearrangement abnormalities. A moderate but significant shortening of TCRB CDR3 length was observed in type 1 diabetes patients in all four CD4+ subsets. Because the HLA sub-analyses included only small numbers of individuals, any influence of HLA type on TCRB rearrangement was left unresolved. Naive, central memory and regulatory TCRB repertoires appeared to be more similar among patients than among healthy donors. Because cDNA rather than genomic DNA was sequenced, highly expressing activated cells could have been over-represented, although no difference in activation and CD3 levels was found between groups.

The sequencing sample was made of central memory CD4+ T cells from blood. The sequence was obtained from a man younger than 40 in good health. Recombination joined TRBV30 with TRBJ2-3; confidence is insufficient to name the D gene. The CDR3 has the sequence CAWSKQSTDTQYF. Here is the DNA: TGTGCCTGGAGTAAGCAGAGCACAGATACGCAGTATTTT.